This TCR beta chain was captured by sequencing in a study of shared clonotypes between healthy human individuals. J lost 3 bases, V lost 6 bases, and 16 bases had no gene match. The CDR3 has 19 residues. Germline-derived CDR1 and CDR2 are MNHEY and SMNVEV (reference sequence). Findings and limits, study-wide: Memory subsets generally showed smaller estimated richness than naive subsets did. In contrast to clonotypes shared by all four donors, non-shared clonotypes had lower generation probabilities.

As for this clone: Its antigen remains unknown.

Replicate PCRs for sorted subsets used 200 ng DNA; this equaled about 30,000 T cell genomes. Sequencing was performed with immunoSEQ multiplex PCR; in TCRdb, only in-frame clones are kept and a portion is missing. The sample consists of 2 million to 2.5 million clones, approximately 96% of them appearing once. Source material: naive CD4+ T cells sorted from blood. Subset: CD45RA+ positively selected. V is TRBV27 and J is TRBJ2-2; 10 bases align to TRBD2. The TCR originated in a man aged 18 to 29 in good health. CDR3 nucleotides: TGTGCCAGCAGATCAGGCGGGCTAGCGGGAGATGCAGACACCGGGGAGCTGTTTTTT. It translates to CASRSGGLAGDADTGELFF.